A selection of T cell receptor beta chains follows, all from one sample in a study of CD8+ T cells in alopecia areata. Produced via immunoSEQ multiplex PCR; TCRdb's table is partial and in-frame only. In the table there are roughly 200,000 clones, around 63% of which are singletons. The sequenced sample was CD4+ T cells sorted from blood, obtained at week 0. These receptors all stem from a human donor with alopecia areata. CDR3s include the opening cysteine and the closing phenylalanine or tryptophan. Fields, in order: D gene, J gene, V gene, clone size, CDR3 length, CDR3 protein, CDR3 DNA. The D gene is left open where the match is weak. A row's size may be missing; if present it is once, few, many or a size class.

D gene: TRBD1
J gene: TRBJ2-4
V gene: TRBV27
clone size: few
CDR3 length: 17
CDR3 protein: CASSLVPRGTGAGIQYF
CDR3 DNA: TGTGCCAGCAGTTTGGTCCCTCGCGGGACAGGGGCGGGTATTCAGTACTTC

D gene: TRBD1
J gene: TRBJ1-5
V gene: TRBV30
clone size: -
CDR3 length: 15
CDR3 protein: CAWSSGTASGQPQHF
CDR3 DNA: TGTGCCTGGAGTTCCGGGACAGCATCAGGGCAGCCCCAGCATTTT

D gene: -
J gene: TRBJ2-4
V gene: TRBV19
clone size: -
CDR3 length: 14
CDR3 protein: CASSSPAAKNIQYF
CDR3 DNA: TGTGCCAGCTCCTCTCCGGCGGCCAAAAACATTCAGTACTTC

D gene: TRBD2
J gene: TRBJ2-5
V gene: TRBV5-6
clone size: -
CDR3 length: 15
CDR3 protein: CASRRYPGGQETQYF
CDR3 DNA: TGTGCCAGCAGACGCTACCCGGGGGGACAAGAGACCCAGTACTTC

D gene: TRBD2
J gene: TRBJ2-3
V gene: TRBV4-3
clone size: few
CDR3 length: 17
CDR3 protein: CASSPAVGAGITDTQYF
CDR3 DNA: TGCGCCAGCAGCCCCGCCGTAGGAGCGGGGATCACAGATACGCAGTATTTT

D gene: TRBD2
J gene: TRBJ2-1
V gene: TRBV30
clone size: -
CDR3 length: 14
CDR3 protein: CAWSGGTSDNEQFF
CDR3 DNA: TGTGCCTGGAGTGGGGGGACTAGCGACAATGAGCAGTTCTTC

D gene: -
J gene: TRBJ2-3
V gene: TRBV7-2
clone size: -
CDR3 length: 14
CDR3 protein: CASSLGATTDTQYF
CDR3 DNA: TGTGCCAGCAGCTTAGGGGCTACCACAGATACGCAGTATTTT

D gene: -
J gene: TRBJ1-2
V gene: TRBV30
clone size: -
CDR3 length: 14
CDR3 protein: CAWSVPTETYGYTF
CDR3 DNA: TGTGCCTGGAGTGTACCGACAGAGACCTATGGCTACACCTTC

D gene: -
J gene: TRBJ2-7
V gene: TRBV2
clone size: -
CDR3 length: 11
CDR3 protein: CASRGEVEQYF
CDR3 DNA: TGTGCCAGCAGGGGTGAGGTCGAGCAGTACTTC

D gene: TRBD1
J gene: TRBJ1-2
V gene: TRBV29-1
clone size: -
CDR3 length: 11
CDR3 protein: CSGTGADGYTF
CDR3 DNA: TGCAGCGGAACAGGGGCAGATGGCTACACCTTC

D gene: TRBD1
J gene: TRBJ2-7
V gene: TRBV2
clone size: -
CDR3 length: 15
CDR3 protein: CASSADRVGRSEQYF
CDR3 DNA: TGTGCCAGCAGCGCCGACAGGGTAGGTCGGAGCGAGCAGTACTTC

D gene: -
J gene: TRBJ1-6
V gene: TRBV30
clone size: -
CDR3 length: 14
CDR3 protein: CAWSSTGSNSPLHF
CDR3 DNA: TGTGCCTGGAGTTCAACAGGGAGTAATTCACCCCTCCACTTT